This record concerns one TCR beta chain sequence. A much bigger clone sits one base away, suggesting this may be a read error. TCRbeta libraries were built with three rounds of nested PCR, modified from ARM-PCR. One entry per CDR3 protein results from TCRdb running MiXCR on the multiplex PCR reads. This sample has around 70,000 distinct CDR3 sequences, with about 60% found just once. This CDR3 is 15 amino acids long. V was cut by 0 bases and J by 4 bases, with 12 bases left in between. The V gene's germline CDR1 is GTSNPN and CDR2 SVGIG (reference sequence). No cell sorting was done before RNA was extracted from the tissue. The data were obtained in a study of tumor and adjacent non-tumor tissue in lung cancer.

Input material: lung tumor tissue. The sequence was obtained from a middle-aged man with non-small cell lung cancer. The chain employs TRBV30 and TRBJ1-4; possibly TRBD1 for D (6 bases). For the CDR3, the DNA is TGTGCCTGGAGTGTACCAGGACAGCGTAATGAAAAACTGTTTTTT. Translated: CAWSVPGQRNEKLFF.